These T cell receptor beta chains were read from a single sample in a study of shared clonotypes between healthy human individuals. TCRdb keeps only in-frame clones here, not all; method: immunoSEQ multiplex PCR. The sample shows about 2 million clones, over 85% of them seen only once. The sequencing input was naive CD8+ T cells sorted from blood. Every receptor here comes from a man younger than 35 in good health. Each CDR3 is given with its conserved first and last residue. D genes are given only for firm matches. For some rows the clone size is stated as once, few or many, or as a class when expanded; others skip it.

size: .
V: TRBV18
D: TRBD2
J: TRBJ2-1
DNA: TGTGCCAGCTCGCAGTCTCTAGCGGACTCCTACAATGAGCAGTTCTTC
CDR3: CASSQSLADSYNEQFF

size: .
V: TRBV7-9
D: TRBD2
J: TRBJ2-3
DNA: TGTGCCAGCAGCTTTTTAGAACTAGCGGGAGATACGCAGTATTTT
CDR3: CASSFLELAGDTQYF

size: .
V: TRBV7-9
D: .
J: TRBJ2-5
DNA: TGTGCCAGCAGCTTAGGCGTGTTGGCCGGATTACAAGGGACCCAGTACTTC
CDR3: CASSLGVLAGLQGTQYF

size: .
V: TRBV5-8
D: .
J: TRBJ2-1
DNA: TGTGCCAGCAGCTTGTTCAGCTACAATGAGCAGTTCTTC
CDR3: CASSLFSYNEQFF

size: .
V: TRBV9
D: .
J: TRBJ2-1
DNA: TGTGCCAGCAGCGTATATGGGACTCAGGACAATGAGCAGTTCTTC
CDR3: CASSVYGTQDNEQFF

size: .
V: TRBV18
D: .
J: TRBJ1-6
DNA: TGTGCCAGCTCACCATCCGGGATGAATAATTCACCCCTCCACTTT
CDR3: CASSPSGMNNSPLHF

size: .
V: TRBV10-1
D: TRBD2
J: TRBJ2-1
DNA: TGCGCCAGCAGTGACGATAGCGGGGGCTACAATGAGCAGTTCTTC
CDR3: CASSDDSGGYNEQFF

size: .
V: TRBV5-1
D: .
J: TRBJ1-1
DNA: TGCGCCAGCAGCTCGACACCCGGGGGGCAAAAGGCTGAAGCTTTCTTT
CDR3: CASSSTPGGQKAEAFF

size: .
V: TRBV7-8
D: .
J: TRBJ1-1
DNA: TGTGCCAGCAGCTTATCTCAGGTGGGGGAAGTGAACACTGAAGCTTTCTTT
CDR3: CASSLSQVGEVNTEAFF

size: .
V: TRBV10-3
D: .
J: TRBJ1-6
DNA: TGTGCCATCAGTGAGGCGGGGGGTCCGGGGGCGCCGAGATCACCCCTCCACTTT
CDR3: CAISEAGGPGAPRSPLHF

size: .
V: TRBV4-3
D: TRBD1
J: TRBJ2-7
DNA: TGCGCCAGCAGCCAAGAGGGCGGCGACAGGGGCTCCTACGAGCAGTACTTC
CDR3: CASSQEGGDRGSYEQYF

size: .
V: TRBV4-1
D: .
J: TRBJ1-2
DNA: TGCGCCAGCAGCCTCACCGGGACACCATTAGCTAACTATGGCTACACCTTC
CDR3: CASSLTGTPLANYGYTF

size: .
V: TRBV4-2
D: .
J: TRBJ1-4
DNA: TGTGCCAGCAGCCAAGGGTTCCCCCGGGACACTAATGAAAAACTGTTTTTT
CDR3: CASSQGFPRDTNEKLFF

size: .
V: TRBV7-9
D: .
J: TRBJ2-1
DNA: TGTGCCAGCAGCTTATTGCCAGCGCGGGGAGATGAGCAGTTCTTC
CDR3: CASSLLPARGDEQFF

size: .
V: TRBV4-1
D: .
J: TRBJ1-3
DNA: TGCGCCAGCAGCCAAGAAGGTGGGGCTATGACTGGAAACACCATATATTTT
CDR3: CASSQEGGAMTGNTIYF

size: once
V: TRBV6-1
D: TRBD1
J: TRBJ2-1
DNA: TGTGCCAGCAGCGACAGGGCCTACAATGAGCAGTTCTTC
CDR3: CASSDRAYNEQFF

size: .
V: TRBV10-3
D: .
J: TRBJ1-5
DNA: TGTGCCATCAATATAGACAGACACTTCAATCAGCCCCAGCATTTT
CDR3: CAINIDRHFNQPQHF

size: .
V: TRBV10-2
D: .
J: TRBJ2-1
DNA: TGCGCCAGCAGTGCCATGGACACAAACAATGAGCAGTTCTTC
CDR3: CASSAMDTNNEQFF

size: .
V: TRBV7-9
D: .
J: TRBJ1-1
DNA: TGTGCCAGCAGCTTCCAGGGGAAGGGCACTGAAGCTTTCTTT
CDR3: CASSFQGKGTEAFF

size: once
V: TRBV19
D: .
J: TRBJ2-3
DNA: TGTGCCAGTACTGGGGCCCTGGGAGATACGCAGTATTTT
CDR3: CASTGALGDTQYF

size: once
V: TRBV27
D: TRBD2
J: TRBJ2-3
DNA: TGTGCCAGCAGCTCCCTCGGGACTAGCGGGGGCCAGAAAGATACGCAGTATTTT
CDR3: CASSSLGTSGGQKDTQYF

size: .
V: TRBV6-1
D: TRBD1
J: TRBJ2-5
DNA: TGTGCCAGCAGCACCGGGACAGGGGAGACCCAGTACTTC
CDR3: CASSTGTGETQYF